This T cell receptor (beta chain) was sequenced in a study of identical twins. General study findings and limits: Findings came from cross-sectional statistics, without long-term follow-up of donors. Models underestimated out-of-frame TCR alpha sharing in monozygotic twins.

Template switching added a universal primer binding site, and final cDNA carried unique molecular identifiers. Via MiXCR, TCRdb re-called the 5' RACE reads, giving one row per CDR3 protein. The sample carries 150,000 or so distinct CDR3 sequences, around 3.5% recorded once. CDR1 SGHRS and CDR2 YFSETQ come from the germline V gene. V was clipped by 7 bases and J by 9 bases; unmatched bases: 8. This CDR3 contains 13 residues. This clonotype was observed at least ten times. Its antigen is unidentified. Specimen: memory T cells sorted from blood. This chain links TRBV5-1 with TRBJ2-1; 9 bases align to TRBD2. The receptor's source is a man in his late teens or twenties in good health. The CDR3, as DNA: TGCGCCAGCTCTCCTAGCGGGAACGGTGAGCAGTTCTTC. Translated, it gives CASSPSGNGEQFF.